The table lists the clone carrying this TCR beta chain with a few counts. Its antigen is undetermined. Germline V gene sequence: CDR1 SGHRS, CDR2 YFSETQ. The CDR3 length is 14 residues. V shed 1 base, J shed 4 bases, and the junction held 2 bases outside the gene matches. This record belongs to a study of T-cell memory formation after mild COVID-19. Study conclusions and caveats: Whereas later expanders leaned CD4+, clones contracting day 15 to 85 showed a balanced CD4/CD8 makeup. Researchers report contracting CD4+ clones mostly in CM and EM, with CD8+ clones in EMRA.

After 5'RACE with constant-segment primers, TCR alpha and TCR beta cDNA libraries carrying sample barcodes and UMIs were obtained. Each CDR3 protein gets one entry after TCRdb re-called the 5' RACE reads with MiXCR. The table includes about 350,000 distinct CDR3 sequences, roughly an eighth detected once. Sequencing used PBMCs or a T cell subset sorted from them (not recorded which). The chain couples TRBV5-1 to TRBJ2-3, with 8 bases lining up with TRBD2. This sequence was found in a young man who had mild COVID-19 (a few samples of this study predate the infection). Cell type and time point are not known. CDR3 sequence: CASSLTGGSDTQYF. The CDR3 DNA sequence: TGCGCCAGCAGCTTGACGGGGGGGTCAGATACGCAGTATTTT.